These T cell receptor beta chains were read from a single sample in a study of neurological immune-mediated disorders. In TCRdb, the 5' RACE reads were re-called with MiXCR into one record per CDR3 protein. The sample holds approximately 74,000 distinct CDR3 sequences, 9.4% seen once. The sequenced material came from PBMCs. The receptors come from a man aged 45 to 65 in good health. Both conserved end residues are part of each CDR3. Each record gives: D gene, clone size, J gene, V gene, CDR3 protein, CDR3 DNA. A D gene is named only where the DNA matches it firmly. Rows may omit the clone size; those that give it use once, few, many or a size class.

D: TRBD1; size: many; J: TRBJ1-2; V: TRBV6-5; CDR3: CASSYRTGGLDGYTF; DNA: TGTGCCAGCAGTTACAGAACAGGGGGCTTGGATGGCTACACCTTC
D: TRBD2; size: many; J: TRBJ2-5; V: TRBV12-3/TRBV12-4; CDR3: CASSLQDAGGQETQYF; DNA: TGTGCCAGCAGTTTACAGGACGCGGGGGGCCAAGAGACCCAGTACTTC
D: .; size: many; J: TRBJ2-7; V: TRBV5-6; CDR3: CASSLWSGGAYEQYF; DNA: TGTGCCAGCAGCTTGTGGTCCGGAGGAGCCTACGAGCAGTACTTC
D: .; size: few; J: TRBJ2-3; V: TRBV5-4; CDR3: CASSLDSATDTQYF; DNA: TGTGCCAGCAGCTTGGATTCGGCCACAGATACGCAGTATTTT
D: .; size: many; J: TRBJ2-3; V: TRBV5-1; CDR3: CASSFMLSGTDTQYF; DNA: TGCGCCAGCAGCTTCATGCTCAGTGGGACAGATACGCAGTATTTT
D: .; size: many; J: TRBJ2-7; V: TRBV27; CDR3: CASSYREVDEQYF; DNA: TGTGCCAGCAGCTACAGGGAAGTTGACGAGCAGTACTTC
D: TRBD2; size: many; J: TRBJ2-3; V: TRBV28; CDR3: CATISGGAVSSTDTQYF; DNA: TGTGCCACCATCAGCGGGGGGGCTGTCTCTAGCACAGATACGCAGTATTTT
D: TRBD1; size: many; J: TRBJ2-3; V: TRBV9; CDR3: CASSVQPGQRTYSTDTQYF; DNA: TGTGCCAGCAGCGTTCAACCGGGACAGCGAACCTATAGCACAGATACGCAGTATTTT
D: TRBD1; size: medium-sized; J: TRBJ2-3; V: TRBV20-1; CDR3: CSVQPDRSIGDTQYF; DNA: TGCAGTGTCCAGCCGGACAGGTCAATAGGAGATACGCAGTATTTT
D: TRBD1; size: many; J: TRBJ1-4; V: TRBV5-1; CDR3: CASSLAGTVMEKLFF; DNA: TGCGCCAGCAGCTTGGCCGGGACAGTCATGGAAAAACTGTTTTTT
D: .; size: many; J: TRBJ1-5; V: TRBV7-6; CDR3: CASSPGLTLYSNQPQHF; DNA: TGTGCCAGCAGCCCCGGTTTGACCCTTTATAGCAATCAGCCCCAGCATTTT
D: .; size: many; J: TRBJ2-3; V: TRBV20-1; CDR3: CSAIRIGGTSTDTQYF; DNA: TGCAGTGCCATTCGCATAGGGGGGACGAGCACAGATACGCAGTATTTT
D: .; size: many; J: TRBJ1-1; V: TRBV20-1; CDR3: CSALRGAPSGTEAFF; DNA: TGCAGTGCTTTACGGGGGGCGCCCAGTGGGACTGAAGCTTTCTTT
D: TRBD1; size: many; J: TRBJ2-1; V: TRBV5-1; CDR3: CASRGDRGYNEQFF; DNA: TGCGCCAGCAGAGGGGACAGGGGATACAATGAGCAGTTCTTC
D: TRBD2; size: many; J: TRBJ2-1; V: TRBV24-1; CDR3: CATSDSGLAGRYNEQFF; DNA: TGTGCCACCAGTGATTCGGGACTAGCGGGGAGATACAATGAGCAGTTCTTC
D: .; size: many; J: TRBJ2-1; V: TRBV5-1; CDR3: CASSFSAGYNEQFF; DNA: TGCGCCAGCAGCTTTTCCGCGGGATACAATGAGCAGTTCTTC
D: .; size: many; J: TRBJ2-5; V: TRBV6-6; CDR3: CASSYRQAQETQYF; DNA: TGTGCCAGCAGTTATAGGCAGGCCCAAGAGACCCAGTACTTC
D: TRBD1; size: few; J: TRBJ2-3; V: TRBV5-1; CDR3: CASSGGQGYTDTQYF; DNA: TGCGCCAGCAGCGGCGGACAGGGATACACAGATACGCAGTATTTT
D: .; size: many; J: TRBJ2-5; V: TRBV6-5; CDR3: CASSYSLGVETQYF; DNA: TGTGCCAGCAGTTACTCCTTGGGAGTAGAGACCCAGTACTTC
D: .; size: many; J: TRBJ1-2; V: TRBV27; CDR3: CASSLLVHGYTF; DNA: TGTGCCAGCAGTTTACTTGTTCATGGCTACACCTTC
D: .; size: many; J: TRBJ2-5; V: TRBV4-2; CDR3: CASSPTSGRGETQYF; DNA: TGTGCCAGCAGCCCTACCTCCGGAAGGGGAGAGACCCAGTACTTC
D: .; size: .; J: TRBJ1-5; V: TRBV7-9; CDR3: CASSLGGVKREPQHF; DNA: TGTGCCAGCAGCTTAGGGGGAGTAAAGAGGGAGCCCCAGCATTTT
D: TRBD2; size: once; J: TRBJ2-3; V: TRBV7-9; CDR3: CASSLIFGSGTSGTDTQYF; DNA: TGTGCCAGCAGCTTAATCTTTGGGTCAGGGACTAGTGGCACAGATACGCAGTATTTT
D: .; size: many; J: TRBJ1-5; V: TRBV3-1; CDR3: CASSPGTFNQPQHF; DNA: TGTGCCAGCAGCCCGGGCACCTTCAATCAGCCCCAGCATTTT
D: TRBD2; size: many; J: TRBJ2-5; V: TRBV7-9; CDR3: CASWRELPSETQYF; DNA: TGTGCCAGCTGGCGGGAGCTTCCGTCCGAGACCCAGTACTTC
D: .; size: .; J: TRBJ1-6; V: TRBV28; CDR3: CASNPEKSSYNSPLHF; DNA: TGTGCCAGCAACCCTGAGAAGTCTTCCTATAATTCACCCCTCCACTTT
D: .; size: many; J: TRBJ1-3; V: TRBV24-1; CDR3: CATSDFSAGRNTIYF; DNA: TGTGCCACCAGTGATTTTTCTGCTGGGAGAAACACCATATATTTT
D: .; size: many; J: TRBJ1-3; V: TRBV29-1; CDR3: CSVLLVNSGNTIYF; DNA: TGCAGCGTTCTCCTGGTCAACTCCGGAAACACCATATATTTT
D: .; size: many; J: TRBJ2-1; V: TRBV20-1; CDR3: CSARGGNRIDEQFF; DNA: TGCAGTGCTAGAGGGGGGAACCGGATTGATGAGCAGTTCTTC
D: TRBD1; size: .; J: TRBJ2-7; V: TRBV20-1; CDR3: CSTGTGQDGRTGFHEQYF; DNA: TGCAGTACCGGGACAGGCCAAGATGGCAGGACAGGGTTCCACGAGCAGTACTTC
D: .; size: many; J: TRBJ1-1; V: TRBV5-1; CDR3: CASSLERGGVAEAFF; DNA: TGCGCCAGCAGCTTGGAACGGGGGGGCGTCGCTGAAGCTTTCTTT
D: TRBD2; size: many; J: TRBJ2-7; V: TRBV3-1; CDR3: CASSQRGGTNSYEQYF; DNA: TGTGCCAGCAGCCAGCGGGGGGGTACGAACTCCTACGAGCAGTACTTC
D: .; size: many; J: TRBJ2-1; V: TRBV12-5; CDR3: CASGLPNEQFF; DNA: TGTGCTAGTGGTTTGCCCAATGAGCAGTTCTTC
D: .; size: many; J: TRBJ1-1; V: TRBV12-3/TRBV12-4; CDR3: CASSSRGTEAFF; DNA: TGTGCCAGCAGTTCCAGGGGAACTGAAGCTTTCTTT
D: .; size: many; J: TRBJ2-1; V: TRBV5-1; CDR3: CASSLAGKQWDEQFF; DNA: TGCGCCAGCAGCTTGGCAGGAAAGCAATGGGATGAGCAGTTCTTC
D: .; size: many; J: TRBJ1-4; V: TRBV12-3/TRBV12-4; CDR3: CASTRWEEKLFF; DNA: TGTGCCAGCACGAGGTGGGAGGAAAAACTGTTTTTT
D: TRBD1; size: many; J: TRBJ1-2; V: TRBV10-3; CDR3: CAISESTTGRLNGYTF; DNA: TGTGCCATCAGTGAGTCGACGACAGGGCGTCTGAATGGCTACACCTTC
D: .; size: many; J: TRBJ2-2; V: TRBV9; CDR3: CASSGGVANTGELFF; DNA: TGTGCCAGCAGCGGAGGAGTAGCGAACACCGGGGAGCTGTTTTTT
D: TRBD1; size: many; J: TRBJ2-5; V: TRBV5-1; CDR3: CASRTGTGGGETQYF; DNA: TGCGCCAGCAGGACCGGGACAGGGGGCGGAGAGACCCAGTACTTC
D: .; size: few; J: TRBJ1-4; V: TRBV20-1; CDR3: CSVPVGVPTNEKLFF; DNA: TGCAGTGTCCCGGTCGGGGTGCCGACTAATGAAAAACTGTTTTTT
D: .; size: many; J: TRBJ2-7; V: TRBV10-3; CDR3: CAISDGGATYEQYF; DNA: TGTGCCATCAGTGATGGAGGGGCAACCTACGAGCAGTACTTC
D: .; size: many; J: TRBJ2-7; V: TRBV21-1; CDR3: CASYTGCVF; DNA: TGTGCCAGCTATACAGGGTGTGTTTTC